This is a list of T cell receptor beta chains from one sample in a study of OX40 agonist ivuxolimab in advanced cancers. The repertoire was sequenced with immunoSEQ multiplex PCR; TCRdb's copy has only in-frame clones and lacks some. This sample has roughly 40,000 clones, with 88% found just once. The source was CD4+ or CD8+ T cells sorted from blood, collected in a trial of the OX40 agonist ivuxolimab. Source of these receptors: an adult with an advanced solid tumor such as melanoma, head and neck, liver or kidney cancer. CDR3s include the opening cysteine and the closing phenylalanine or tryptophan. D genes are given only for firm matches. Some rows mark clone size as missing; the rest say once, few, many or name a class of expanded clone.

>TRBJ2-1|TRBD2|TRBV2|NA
CASSGLAGGSSYNEQFF
TGTGCCAGCAGTGGACTAGCGGGGGGTAGCTCCTACAATGAGCAGTTCTTC
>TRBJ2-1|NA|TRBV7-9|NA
CASSSTGPVYNEQFF
TGTGCCAGCAGCTCCACCGGGCCAGTATACAATGAGCAGTTCTTC
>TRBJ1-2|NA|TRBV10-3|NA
CAISDLEAGNYGYTF
TGTGCCATCAGTGATTTGGAGGCAGGGAACTATGGCTACACCTTC
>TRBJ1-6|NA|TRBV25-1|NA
CASKGFYNSPLHF
TGTGCCAGCAAGGGTTTCTATAATTCACCCCTCCACTTT
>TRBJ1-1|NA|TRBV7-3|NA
CASSLWGGTEAFF
TGTGCCAGCAGCTTATGGGGTGGCACTGAAGCTTTCTTT
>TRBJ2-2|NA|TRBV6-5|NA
CASKVQATGELFF
TGTGCCAGCAAGGTACAGGCCACCGGGGAGCTGTTTTTT
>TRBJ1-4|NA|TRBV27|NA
CASSPGTTTNEKLFF
TGTGCCAGCAGTCCCGGGACAACAACTAATGAAAAACTGTTTTTT
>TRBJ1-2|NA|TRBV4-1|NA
CASSQRGDGYGYTF
TGCGCCAGCAGCCAGCGGGGGGATGGCTATGGCTACACCTTC
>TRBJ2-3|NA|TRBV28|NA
CASSSLVGGLADTQYF
TGTGCCAGCAGCTCCCTGGTGGGGGGGCTTGCAGATACGCAGTATTTT
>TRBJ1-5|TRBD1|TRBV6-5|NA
CASTQGAGQPQHF
TGTGCCAGCACCCAGGGGGCAGGTCAGCCCCAGCATTTT
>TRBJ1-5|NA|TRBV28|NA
CASRQTGFQPQHF
TGTGCCAGCAGGCAAACAGGGTTTCAGCCCCAGCATTTT
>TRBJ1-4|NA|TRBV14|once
CASRGPRREKLFF
TGTGCCAGCCGGGGACCGAGAAGGGAAAAACTGTTTTTT
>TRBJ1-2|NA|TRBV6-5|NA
CASSTTDTNYGYTF
TGTGCCAGCAGTACCACGGACACTAACTATGGCTACACCTTC
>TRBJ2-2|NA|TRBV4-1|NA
CASSQDWGRELFF
TGCGCCAGCAGCCAAGATTGGGGCCGGGAGCTGTTTTTT
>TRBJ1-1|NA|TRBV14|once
CASSHNAGVDTEAFF
TGTGCCAGCAGCCACAATGCCGGGGTGGACACTGAAGCTTTCTTT
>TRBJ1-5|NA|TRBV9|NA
CASGEEDSNQPQHF
TGTGCCAGCGGGGAGGAGGATAGCAATCAGCCCCAGCATTTT
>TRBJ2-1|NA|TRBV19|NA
CASSIGGYYNEQFF
TGTGCCAGTAGTATTGGGGGTTACTACAATGAGCAGTTCTTC
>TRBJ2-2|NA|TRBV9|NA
CASSLPQGLATGELFF
TGTGCCAGCAGCCTTCCACAAGGGTTGGCGACCGGGGAGCTGTTTTTT
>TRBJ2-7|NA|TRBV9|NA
CASSVTMNGDEQYF
TGTGCCAGCAGCGTTACAATGAACGGCGACGAGCAGTACTTC
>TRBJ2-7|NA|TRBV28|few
CASNPGDRRYEQYF
TGTGCCAGCAACCCGGGAGACAGACGCTACGAGCAGTACTTC
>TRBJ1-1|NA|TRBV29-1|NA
CSVVLALTEAFF
TGCAGCGTGGTTTTGGCGCTCACTGAAGCTTTCTTT
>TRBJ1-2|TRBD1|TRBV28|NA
CASSRGQGGGYTF
TGTGCCAGCAGTAGGGGACAGGGAGGTGGCTACACCTTC
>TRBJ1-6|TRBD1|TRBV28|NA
CASSFQGESPLHF
TGTGCCAGCAGTTTCCAGGGGGAGTCACCCCTCCACTTT
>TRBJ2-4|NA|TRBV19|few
CASSMDIGNIQYF
TGTGCCAGTAGTATGGACATCGGAAACATTCAGTACTTC
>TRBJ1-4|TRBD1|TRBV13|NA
CASSSGQGDEKLFF
TGTGCCAGCAGCTCGGGACAGGGGGATGAAAAACTGTTTTTT
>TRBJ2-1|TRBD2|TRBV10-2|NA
CASSEGTSGGHEQFF
TGCGCCAGCAGTGAAGGGACTAGCGGGGGGCATGAGCAGTTCTTC
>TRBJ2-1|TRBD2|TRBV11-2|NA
CASRTGLAGRDEQFF
TGTGCCAGCCGAACCGGTCTAGCGGGGAGGGATGAGCAGTTCTTC
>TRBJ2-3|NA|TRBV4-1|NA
CASSHVGSSTDTQYF
TGCGCCAGCAGCCACGTTGGCTCTAGCACAGATACGCAGTATTTT
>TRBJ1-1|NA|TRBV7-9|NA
CASSLGGPQFTEAFF
TGTGCCAGCAGCTTAGGGGGGCCGCAGTTCACTGAAGCTTTCTTT
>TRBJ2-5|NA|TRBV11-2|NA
CASSLGPPPETQYF
TGTGCCAGCAGCTTAGGGCCCCCACCAGAGACCCAGTACTTC
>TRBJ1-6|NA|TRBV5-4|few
CASSLRDGNSPLHF
TGTGCCAGCAGCCTTAGGGATGGGAATTCACCCCTCCACTTT
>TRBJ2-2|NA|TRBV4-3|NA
CASSQAVPYANTGELFF
TGCGCCAGCAGCCAAGCGGTTCCTTACGCGAACACCGGGGAGCTGTTTTTT
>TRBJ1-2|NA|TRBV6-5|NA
CASSYGVGQDMGYTF
TGTGCCAGCAGTTACGGCGTAGGGCAGGACATGGGCTACACCTTC
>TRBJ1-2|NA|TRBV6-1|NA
CASSEGTRAVGTF
TGTGCCAGCAGTGAGGGGACGAGGGCCGTGGGAACCTTC
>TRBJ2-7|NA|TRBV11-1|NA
CASSLSHEQYF
TGTGCCAGCAGCTTATCTCACGAGCAGTACTTC
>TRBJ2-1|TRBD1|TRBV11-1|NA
CASSTRDRRNNEQFF
TGTGCCAGCAGTACCCGGGACAGGAGGAACAATGAGCAGTTCTTC
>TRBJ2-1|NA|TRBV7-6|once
CASSSSRQIYNEQFF
TGTGCCAGCAGCTCTTCCCGACAGATATACAATGAGCAGTTCTTC
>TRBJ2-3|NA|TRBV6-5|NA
CASSPRALGGDTQYF
TGTGCCAGCAGCCCTCGGGCCCTAGGCGGTGATACGCAGTATTTT
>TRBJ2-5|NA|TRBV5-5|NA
CASSLSLQETQYF
TGTGCCAGCAGCTTGTCTTTACAAGAGACCCAGTACTTC
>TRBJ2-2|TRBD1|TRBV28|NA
CASRRDRGITGELFF
TGTGCCAGCAGACGGGACAGGGGTATCACCGGGGAGCTGTTTTTT
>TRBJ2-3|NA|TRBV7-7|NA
CASSQTGGDTQYF
TGTGCCAGCAGCCAAACCGGGGGAGATACGCAGTATTTT
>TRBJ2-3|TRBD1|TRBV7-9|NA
CASSFSTGTGVTDTQYF
TGTGCCAGCAGCTTCAGTACCGGGACAGGGGTCACAGATACGCAGTATTTT
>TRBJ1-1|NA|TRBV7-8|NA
CASRFNTEAFF
TGTGCCAGCAGATTTAACACTGAAGCTTTCTTT
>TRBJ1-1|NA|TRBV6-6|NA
CASWWYTEAFF
TGTGCCAGCTGGTGGTACACTGAAGCTTTCTTT
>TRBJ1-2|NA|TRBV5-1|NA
CASSPEGQGRDGYTF
TGCGCCAGCAGCCCGGAGGGGCAGGGAAGGGATGGCTACACCTTC
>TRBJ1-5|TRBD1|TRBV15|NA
CATSRGQGAAQPQHF
TGTGCCACCAGCAGAGGACAGGGTGCGGCTCAGCCCCAGCATTTT
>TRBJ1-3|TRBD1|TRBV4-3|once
CASSQGTGYSGNTIYF
TGCGCCAGCAGCCAAGGGACAGGGTACTCTGGAAACACCATATATTTT
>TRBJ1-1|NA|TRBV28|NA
CASSLPQGGTEAFF
TGTGCCAGCAGTTTACCGCAGGGCGGCACTGAAGCTTTCTTT
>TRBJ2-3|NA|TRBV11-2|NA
CASSLGQFLALTDTQYF
TGTGCCAGCAGCTTAGGCCAGTTTCTAGCGCTCACAGATACGCAGTATTTT
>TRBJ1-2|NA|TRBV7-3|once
CASSLSGTGSYTF
TGTGCCAGCAGCTTAAGTGGGACGGGAAGCTACACCTTC
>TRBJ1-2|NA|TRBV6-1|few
CASSEKDSLADGYTF
TGTGCCAGCAGTGAAAAGGACAGTCTAGCTGACGGCTACACCTTC
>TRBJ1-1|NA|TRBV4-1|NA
CASSSSQGAPEAFF
TGCGCCAGCAGCTCGTCACAGGGAGCCCCTGAAGCTTTCTTT